The clone carrying this TCR beta chain was recorded once. What it binds is not known. This table comes from immunoSEQ multiplex PCR, and its TCRdb copy is limited to in-frame clones, with some not included. The table shows roughly 60,000 clones, with roughly 94% occurring only once. The data are from a study of cytomegalovirus exposure and HLA in healthy donors. Study in general: The use of the same platform for the 100 to 150 validation repertoires and the 550 to 850 first-cohort repertoires was reported by a later analysis. Study-wide points: Researchers reported that a few CMV-associated chains were confirmed in vitro as CMV antigen-specific. Reported performance of the classifier showed diagnosis of cytomegalovirus status with high specificity and sensitivity.

Trimming took 0 bases from V and 1 from J, leaving 15 bases between them. CDR3 size: 17 residues. The germline V gene has CDR1 MGHRA and CDR2 YSYEKL. The source is a man in his late teens or twenties in good health and CMV-seronegative. This chain uses TRBV4-1 with TRBJ2-5; weak D call: TRBD2 (7 bases). Input material: PBMCs. The CDR3 loop reads CASSQELSGEGQETQYF. CDR3 DNA: TGCGCCAGCAGCCAAGAATTATCAGGGGAGGGCCAAGAGACCCAGTACTTC.